Each of the 15 T cell receptor beta chains below was sequenced from the same sample in a study of T cell clones after liver transplantation. This table comes from immunoSEQ multiplex PCR, and its TCRdb copy is limited to in-frame clones, with some not included. The sample has tens of thousands of clones, less than 90% seen once; the top ten hold approximately 15%. Here the sequenced sample was CD8+ T cells from blood, taken 12 months after liver transplant. These receptor sequences come from a human patient who received a liver transplant. These T cells may partly come from the graft donor.

This sequence joins TRBV7-2 and TRBJ1-2, with a tentative D call TRBD1 (5 bases). Per the germline V gene, CDR1 is SGHTA and CDR2 is FQGNSA. V lost 1 base and J 4 bases, leaving 10 bases between the germline ends. The CDR3 spans 14 residues. The CDR3 reads CASSLGQGLYGYTF. The CDR3 DNA reads TGTGCCAGCAGCTTAGGTCAGGGTCTCTATGGCTACACCTTC.

The chain combines TRBV7-2 with TRBJ2-3, with D perhaps TRBD1 (6 bases). CDR1 is SGHTA and CDR2 is FQGNSA in the germline V gene. The germline V and J ends were trimmed by 5 bases and 0 bases, with 12 bases remaining between them. This CDR3 is built from 15 residues. CDR3 sequence (DNA): TGTGCCAGCAGCCCGGGGACAACGAGCACAGATACGCAGTATTTT. Translated: CASSPGTTSTDTQYF.

This chain joins TRBV28 and TRBJ2-6; 8 bases are shared with TRBD1. The CDR3 runs 15 residues. V trimming: 6 bases; J trimming: 1 base; junction bases outside the gene matches: 2. The germline V gene has CDR1 MDHEN and CDR2 SYDVKM. The CDR3 region is CASSDRGSGANVLTF. As DNA, the CDR3 is TGTGCCAGCAGCGACAGGGGATCTGGGGCCAACGTCCTGACTTTC.

The chain carries TRBV7-9 and TRBJ2-1, with 7 bases lining up with TRBD1. The CDR3 length is 19 residues. CDR1 SEHNR and CDR2 FQNEAQ come from the germline V gene (reference sequence). The J segment lost 4 bases and the V segment lost 5 bases, leaving 20 bases of the junction unmatched. CDR3 sequence: CASSHPRTGEFVPYNEQFF. CDR3 coding DNA: TGTGCCAGCAGCCACCCCCGGACAGGCGAATTCGTACCATACAATGAGCAGTTCTTC.

The CDR3 loop is CASTLAGSSYNEQFF. CDR3 sequence (DNA): TGTGCCAGTACCTTAGCGGGAAGCTCCTACAATGAGCAGTTCTTC. V usage is TRBV19 and J usage is TRBJ2-1; 8 nucleotides match TRBD2. Germline CDR1 is LNHDA and CDR2 is SQIVND (reference sequence). After removal of 7 bases from V and 0 bases from J, the junction contained 5 bases not matched to a gene. This CDR3 comprises 15 residues.

This clone was counted once. This chain links TRBV28 with TRBJ2-7; 9 bases map to TRBD1. The CDR3 consists of 14 residues. The trim removed 7 bases at V and 4 bases at J, leaving 8 bases unmatched. CDR1 is MDHEN and CDR2 is SYDVKM in the germline V gene. The chain's CDR3 is CASIGDRASYEQYF. The CDR3 nucleotides read TGTGCCAGCATTGGGGACAGGGCAAGTTACGAGCAGTACTTC.

J is TRBJ2-7 and V is TRBV5-4; either TRBD1 or TRBD2 may supply D (5 bases each). The CDR3 contains 14 residues. Germline lookup yields CDR1 SGHNT and CDR2 YYREEE (reference sequence). V lost 0 bases, J lost 3 bases, and 10 bases lay in between. This chain's CDR3 is CASSLEPRGYEQYF. The CDR3 bases are TGTGCCAGCAGCTTGGAGCCGAGGGGCTACGAGCAGTACTTC.

The rearrangement uses TRBV28 and TRBJ1-3, with no clear D. The CDR3 runs 11 residues. V was shortened by 8 bases and J by 4 bases, with 6 bases between the two germline ends. The germline V gene has CDR1 MDHEN and CDR2 SYDVKM. Written as DNA, the CDR3 is TGTGCCAGCGGAAGGGGAAACACCATATATTTT. Translation gives CASGRGNTIYF.

This clone was seen just once. The chain combines TRBV29-1 with TRBJ1-1, with unresolved D. The CDR3 totals 12 residues. V lost 3 bases and J lost 1, with 6 bases in between. Germline CDR1 and CDR2: SQVTM and ANQGSEA. CDR3 sequence: CSVEKGNTEAFF. DNA for the CDR3: TGCAGCGTTGAGAAGGGGAACACTGAAGCTTTCTTT.

On this clone itself: The sample holds other DNA sequences that translate to the same CDR3. The gene calls are TRBV9 and TRBJ2-3; a possible D gene is TRBD2 (5 bases). Germline CDR1 is SGDLS and CDR2 is YYNGEE. The CDR3 has 14 residues. V gave up 4 bases and J gave up 4 bases, with 13 bases separating them. The CDR3 DNA reads TGTGCCAGCAGCCCCGGAGGCGGCCCAGATACGCAGTATTTT. The encoded protein is CASSPGGGPDTQYF.

V and J are TRBV7-2 and TRBJ1-4; 8 bases are shared with TRBD1. The ends lost 3 bases at V and 11 bases at J; junction bases unmatched: 11. The CDR3 covers 15 residues. CDR1 and CDR2 (germline): SGHTA, FQGNSA. CDR3 residues: CASSFAAGGREKLFF. The CDR3 DNA is TGTGCCAGCAGCTTCGCAGCAGGGGGCCGGGAGAAACTGTTTTTT.

The sample holds one count of this clone. The chain links TRBV29-1 to TRBJ2-3; TRBD2 might be the D (6 bases). Germline lookup yields CDR1 SQVTM and CDR2 ANQGSEA. This CDR3 has 13 residues. V was clipped by 1 base and J by 5 bases, with 10 bases between them. The CDR3 region has the DNA TGCAGCGTTGAAGCGGGAGTGGGAGATACGCAGTATTTT. Translated: CSVEAGVGDTQYF.

The rearrangement uses TRBV30 and TRBJ1-1; D not certain. V was clipped by 1 base and J by 4 bases, with 10 bases between them. This CDR3 has 13 residues. Germline assignment: CDR1 GTSNPN and CDR2 SVGIG (reference sequence). DNA of the CDR3: TGTGCCTGGAGTGCCATTTACAGCACTGAAGCTTTCTTT. Translation gives CAWSAIYSTEAFF.

The chain has TRBV7-2 and TRBJ2-7, with TRBD2 matching 9 bases. Per the germline V gene, CDR1 is SGHTA and CDR2 is FQGNSA. V lost 4 bases to trimming and J lost 7 bases; unmatched junction nucleotides: 8. The CDR3 length is 14 residues. The CDR3 loop reads CASSSLAGEGEQYF. The CDR3 nucleotides are TGTGCCAGCAGCTCATTAGCGGGAGAGGGAGAGCAGTACTTC.

V gene TRBV5-4 combines with J gene TRBJ2-2, with TRBD2 as a possible D gene (6 bases). The CDR3 contains 15 residues. The V end lost 2 bases, the J end lost 3 bases, and 11 bases lay between the germline ends. Germline lookup yields CDR1 SGHNT and CDR2 YYREEE (reference sequence). CDR3 protein: CASSFEAGHTGELFF. The CDR3 DNA follows: TGTGCCAGCAGCTTCGAAGCGGGTCACACCGGGGAGCTGTTTTTT.